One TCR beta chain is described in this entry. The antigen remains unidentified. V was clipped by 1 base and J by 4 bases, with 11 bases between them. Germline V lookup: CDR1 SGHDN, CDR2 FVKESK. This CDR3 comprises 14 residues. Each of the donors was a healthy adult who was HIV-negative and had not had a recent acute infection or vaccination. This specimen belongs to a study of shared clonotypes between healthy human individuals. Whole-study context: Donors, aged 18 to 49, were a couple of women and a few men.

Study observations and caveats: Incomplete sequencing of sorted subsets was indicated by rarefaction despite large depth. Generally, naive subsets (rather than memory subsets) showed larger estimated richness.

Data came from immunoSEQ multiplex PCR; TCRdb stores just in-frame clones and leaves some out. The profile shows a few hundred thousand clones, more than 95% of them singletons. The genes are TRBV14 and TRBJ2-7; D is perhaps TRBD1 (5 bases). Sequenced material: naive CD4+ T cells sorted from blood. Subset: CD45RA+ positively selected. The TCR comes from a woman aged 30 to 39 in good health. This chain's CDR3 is CASSQGGASYEQYF. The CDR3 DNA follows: TGTGCCAGCAGCCAAGGTGGGGCGTCTTACGAGCAGTACTTC.